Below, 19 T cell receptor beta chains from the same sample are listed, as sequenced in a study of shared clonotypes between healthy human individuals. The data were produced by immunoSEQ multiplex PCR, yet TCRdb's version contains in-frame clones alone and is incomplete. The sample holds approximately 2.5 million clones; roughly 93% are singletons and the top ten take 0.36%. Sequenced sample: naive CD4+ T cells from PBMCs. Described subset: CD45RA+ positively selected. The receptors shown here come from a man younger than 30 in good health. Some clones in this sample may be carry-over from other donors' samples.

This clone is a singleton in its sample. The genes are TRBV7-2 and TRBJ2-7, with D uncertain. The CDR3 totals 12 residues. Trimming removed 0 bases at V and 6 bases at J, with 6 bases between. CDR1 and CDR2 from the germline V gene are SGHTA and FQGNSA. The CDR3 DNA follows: TGTGCCAGCAGCTTAGCCGGGCTCGAGCAGTACTTC. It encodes CASSLAGLEQYF.

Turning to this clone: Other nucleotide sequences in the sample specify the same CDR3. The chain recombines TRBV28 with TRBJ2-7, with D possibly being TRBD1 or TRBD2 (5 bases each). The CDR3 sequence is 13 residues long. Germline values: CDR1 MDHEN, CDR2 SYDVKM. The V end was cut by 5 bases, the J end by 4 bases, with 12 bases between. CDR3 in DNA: TGTGCCAGCAGTCTTGGGACCGTTTACGAGCAGTACTTC. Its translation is CASSLGTVYEQYF.

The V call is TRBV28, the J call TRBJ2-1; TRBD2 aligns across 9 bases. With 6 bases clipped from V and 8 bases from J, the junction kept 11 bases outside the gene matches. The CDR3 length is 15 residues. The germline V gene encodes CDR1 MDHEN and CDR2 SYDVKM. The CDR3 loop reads CASRRGSGSVYEQFF. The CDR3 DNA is TGTGCCAGCAGACGCGGTAGCGGGAGTGTGTATGAGCAGTTCTTC.

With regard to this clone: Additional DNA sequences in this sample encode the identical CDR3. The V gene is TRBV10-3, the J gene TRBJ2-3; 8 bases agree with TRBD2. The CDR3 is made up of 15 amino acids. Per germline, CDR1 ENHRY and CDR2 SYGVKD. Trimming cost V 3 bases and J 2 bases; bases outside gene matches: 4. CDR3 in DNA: TGTGCCATCAGTGAAGCGGGGGCCTCCACAGATACGCAGTATTTT. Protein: CAISEAGASTDTQYF.

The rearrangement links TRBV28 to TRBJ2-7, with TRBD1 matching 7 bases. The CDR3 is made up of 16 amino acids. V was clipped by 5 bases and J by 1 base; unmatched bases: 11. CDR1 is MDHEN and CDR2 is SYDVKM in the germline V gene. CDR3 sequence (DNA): TGTGCCAGCAGTCCTTGGGCCGGGACAGTTTCCTACGAGCAGTACTTC. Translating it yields CASSPWAGTVSYEQYF.

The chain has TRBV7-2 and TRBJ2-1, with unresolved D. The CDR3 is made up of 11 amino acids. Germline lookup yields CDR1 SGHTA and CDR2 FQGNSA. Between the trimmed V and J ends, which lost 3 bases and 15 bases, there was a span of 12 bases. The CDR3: CASSFGQSGFF. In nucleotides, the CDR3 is TGTGCCAGCAGCTTTGGCCAGTCCGGGTTCTTC.

In nucleotides, the CDR3 is TGTGCCAGCAGCTTTTCTGGGGGGATGTACAATGAGCAGTTCTTC. Its translation is CASSFSGGMYNEQFF. The chain recombines TRBV7-2 with TRBJ2-1; D may be TRBD2 (6 bases). The CDR3 loop spans 15 amino acids. The germline V and J ends were trimmed by 3 bases and 4 bases, with 13 bases remaining between them. The germline gives CDR1 SGHTA, CDR2 FQGNSA.

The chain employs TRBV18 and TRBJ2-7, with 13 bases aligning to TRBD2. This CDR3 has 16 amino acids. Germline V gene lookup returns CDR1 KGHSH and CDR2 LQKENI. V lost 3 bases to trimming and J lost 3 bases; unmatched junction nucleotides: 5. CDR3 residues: CASSPILAGGLYEQYF. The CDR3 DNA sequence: TGTGCCAGCTCACCCATACTAGCGGGAGGGCTCTACGAGCAGTACTTC. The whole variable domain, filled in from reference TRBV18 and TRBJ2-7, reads NAGVMQNPRHLVRRRGQEARLRCSPMKGHSHVYWYRQLPEEGLKFMVYLQKENIIDESGMPKERFSAEFPKEGPSILRIQQVVRGDSAAYFCASSPILAGGLYEQYFGPGTRLTVT.

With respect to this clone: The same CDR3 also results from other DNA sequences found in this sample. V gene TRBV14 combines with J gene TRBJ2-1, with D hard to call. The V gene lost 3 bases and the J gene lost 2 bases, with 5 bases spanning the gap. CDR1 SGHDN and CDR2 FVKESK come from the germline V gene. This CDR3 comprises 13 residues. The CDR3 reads CASSQGTYNEQFF. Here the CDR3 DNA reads TGTGCCAGCAGCCAGGGTACCTACAATGAGCAGTTCTTC.

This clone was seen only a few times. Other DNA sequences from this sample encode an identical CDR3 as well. DNA of the CDR3: TGTGCCAGCAGTTTAGGCGGGAGCTCCTACAATGAGCAGTTCTTC. This sequence encodes CASSLGGSSYNEQFF. The V gene is TRBV28, the J gene TRBJ2-1; 7 nucleotides agree with TRBD2. The CDR3 is 15 residues long. V was pared by 2 bases and J by 0 bases, with 1 base of the junction left unmatched. Germline lookup yields CDR1 MDHEN and CDR2 SYDVKM.

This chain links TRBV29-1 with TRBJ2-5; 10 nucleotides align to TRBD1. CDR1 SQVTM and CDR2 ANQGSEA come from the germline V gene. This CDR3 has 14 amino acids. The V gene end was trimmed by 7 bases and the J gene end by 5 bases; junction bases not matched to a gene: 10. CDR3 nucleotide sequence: TGCAGCGCAAAGACAGGGGGCGCGGGGGAGACCCAGTACTTC. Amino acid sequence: CSAKTGGAGETQYF.

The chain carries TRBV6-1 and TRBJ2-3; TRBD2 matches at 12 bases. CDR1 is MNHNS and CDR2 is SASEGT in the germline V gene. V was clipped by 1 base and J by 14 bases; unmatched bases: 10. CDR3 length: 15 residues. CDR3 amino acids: CASSEGIPGLAGPYF. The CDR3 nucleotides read TGTGCCAGCAGTGAAGGCATCCCAGGACTAGCGGGACCGTATTTT.

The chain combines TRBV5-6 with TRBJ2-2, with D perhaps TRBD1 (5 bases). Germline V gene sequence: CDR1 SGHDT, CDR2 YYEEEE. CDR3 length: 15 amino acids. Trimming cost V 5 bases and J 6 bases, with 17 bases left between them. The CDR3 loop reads CASSLIQGTAGELFF. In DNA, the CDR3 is TGTGCCAGCAGTTTGATCCAGGGAACAGCCGGGGAGCTGTTTTTT.

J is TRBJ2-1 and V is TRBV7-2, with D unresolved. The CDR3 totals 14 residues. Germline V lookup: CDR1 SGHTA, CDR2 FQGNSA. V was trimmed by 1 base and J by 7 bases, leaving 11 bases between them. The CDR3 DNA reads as TGTGCCAGCAGCTTAGAGGTCACAGCGAATGAGCAGTTCTTC. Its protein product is CASSLEVTANEQFF.

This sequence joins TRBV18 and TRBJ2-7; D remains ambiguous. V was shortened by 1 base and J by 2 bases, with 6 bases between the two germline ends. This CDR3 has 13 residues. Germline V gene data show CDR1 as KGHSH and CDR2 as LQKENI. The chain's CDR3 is CASSPRRPYEQYF. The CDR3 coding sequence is TGTGCCAGCTCACCACGGCGCCCCTACGAGCAGTACTTC.

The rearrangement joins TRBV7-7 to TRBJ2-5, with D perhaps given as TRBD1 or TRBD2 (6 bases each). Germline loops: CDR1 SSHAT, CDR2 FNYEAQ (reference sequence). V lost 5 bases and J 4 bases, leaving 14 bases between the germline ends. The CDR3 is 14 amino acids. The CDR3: CASSQGGGRETQYF. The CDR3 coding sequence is TGTGCCAGCAGCCAAGGAGGGGGGCGAGAGACCCAGTACTTC.

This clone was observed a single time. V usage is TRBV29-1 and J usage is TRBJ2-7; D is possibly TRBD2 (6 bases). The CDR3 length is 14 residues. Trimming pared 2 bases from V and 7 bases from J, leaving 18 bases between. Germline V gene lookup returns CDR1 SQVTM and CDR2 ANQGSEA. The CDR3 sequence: CSVEYMAHGGEQYF. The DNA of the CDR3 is TGCAGCGTTGAATATATGGCTCATGGGGGGGAGCAGTACTTC.

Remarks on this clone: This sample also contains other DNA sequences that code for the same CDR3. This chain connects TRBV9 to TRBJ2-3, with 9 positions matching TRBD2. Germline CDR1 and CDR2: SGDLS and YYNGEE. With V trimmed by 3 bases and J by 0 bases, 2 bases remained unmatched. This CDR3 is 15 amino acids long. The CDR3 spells CASSATSGSTDTQYF. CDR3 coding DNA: TGTGCCAGCAGCGCAACTAGCGGGAGCACAGATACGCAGTATTTT. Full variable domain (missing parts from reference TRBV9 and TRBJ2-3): DSGVTQTPKHLITATGQRVTLRCSPRSGDLSVYWYQQSLDQGLQFLIQYYNGEERAKGNILERFSAQQFPDLHSELNLSSLELGDSALYFCASSATSGSTDTQYFGPGTRLTVL.

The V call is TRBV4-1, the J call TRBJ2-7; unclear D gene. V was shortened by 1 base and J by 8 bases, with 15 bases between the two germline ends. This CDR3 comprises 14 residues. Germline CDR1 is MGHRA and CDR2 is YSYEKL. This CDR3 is CASSQVFSKEQQYF. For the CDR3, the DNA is TGCGCCAGCAGCCAAGTATTTTCTAAGGAACAGCAGTACTTC.